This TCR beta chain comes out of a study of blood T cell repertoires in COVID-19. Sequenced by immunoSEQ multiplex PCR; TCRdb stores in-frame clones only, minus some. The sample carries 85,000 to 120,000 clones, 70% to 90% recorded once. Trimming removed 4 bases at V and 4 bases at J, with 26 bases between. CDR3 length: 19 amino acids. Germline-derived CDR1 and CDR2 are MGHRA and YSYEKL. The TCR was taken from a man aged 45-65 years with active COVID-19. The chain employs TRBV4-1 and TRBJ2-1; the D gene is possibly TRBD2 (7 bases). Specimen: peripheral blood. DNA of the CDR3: TGCGCCAGCAGCCGAGGAGCGCCGCGGGCGGGGGCGCGGTACAATGAGCAGTTCTTC. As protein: CASSRGAPRAGARYNEQFF.